This T cell receptor beta chain was captured in a study of cytomegalovirus exposure and HLA in healthy donors. Study findings and constraints: It was only CMV serostatus that was available as immune exposure information. The study assumed roughly uniform donor sequencing depth for presence/absence analyses.

A multiplex PCR was run with 60 Vbeta primers and 13 Jbeta primers. Measured with immunoSEQ multiplex PCR; TCRdb has only the in-frame clones, and not every one. Of under 200,000 clones listed, roughly 80% are singletons. Germline V gives CDR1 MNHEY, CDR2 SVGAGI. The CDR3 runs 14 residues. Trimming removed 9 bases from V and 2 bases from J, with 17 bases in between. Notes on this clone: The antigen remains undetermined.

Sequencing input: PBMCs. The clonotype comes from a human donor in good health. The chain couples TRBV6-5 to TRBJ2-7; D call uncertain. In DNA form, the CDR3 reads TGTGCCAGTGGAACAGACGCCAGGACCTACGAGCAGTACTTC. Its translation: CASGTDARTYEQYF.